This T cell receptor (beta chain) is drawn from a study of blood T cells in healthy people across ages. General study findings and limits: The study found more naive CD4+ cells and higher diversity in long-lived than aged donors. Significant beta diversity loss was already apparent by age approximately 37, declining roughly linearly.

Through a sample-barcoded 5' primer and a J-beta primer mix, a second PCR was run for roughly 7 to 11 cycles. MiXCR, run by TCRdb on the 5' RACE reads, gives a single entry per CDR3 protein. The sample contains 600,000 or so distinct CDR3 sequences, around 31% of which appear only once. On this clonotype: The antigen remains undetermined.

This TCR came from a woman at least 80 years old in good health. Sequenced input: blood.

The CDR3 loop is CSAYTRADQHF. DNA of the CDR3: TGCAGTGCATACACCAGGGCGGATCAGCATTTT. J is TRBJ1-5 and V is TRBV20-1; D possibly corresponds to TRBD1 (5 bases). The V end was cut by 6 bases, the J end by 13 bases, with 16 bases between. This CDR3 comprises 11 residues. Per germline, CDR1 DFQATT and CDR2 SNEGSKA (reference sequence).